This T cell receptor beta chain was profiled in a study of blood T cell repertoires in COVID-19 (TCRdb year 2020). Turning to the overall study: Collaborator samples came from the United States, Italy and Spain and covered acute and convalescent phases of COVID-19. The prospective study material was composed of cDNA or gDNA derived from T cells, B-cell-depleted T cells, or PBMCs. Subjects who had been exposed to COVID-19, were actively infected with it, or had recovered from it provided the deeply sampled blood TCRbeta repertoires that made up the dataset. The repertoires were made available in a free public database intended to serve as a resource for research on the immune response to SARS-CoV-2. The samples were drawn from the first 160 participants of the ongoing ImmuneRACE study and from over a thousand subjects provided by 6 global collaborators. Nearly every sample came with metadata listing a de-identified subject ID, COVID-19 status, age in years and sex. Where HLA class I and class II types were available, the types were taken from metadata supplied by the sample provider, not from assay-based typing.

Participants in the prospective study were enrolled through a virtual design, were aged about 18 to 100 years, and lived in 24 United States geographic areas. In the prospective study, cohorts were assigned on the basis of participant-reported clinical history obtained from a screening survey and a study questionnaire. Recovered participants in ImmuneRACE Cohort 3 were defined by two consecutive negative NP/OP PCR tests, clearance by a healthcare professional, or resolution of symptoms. Each participant in the prospective study had whole blood, serum and a nasopharyngeal or oropharyngeal swab collected by mobile phlebotomists. Additional blood draws and questionnaires over an approximately two-month period could optionally be provided by prospective study participants. Blood samples from the prospective study were shipped frozen or at room temperature prior to DNA extraction. As regards this clone: Its recognized antigen is unknown. Nothing much larger sits one base from this clone, and base qualities are not available.

The CDR3 runs 12 residues from the cysteine to the phenylalanine. Only the CDR3 part of the read is kept: 36 bases, read in frame from the first base. V and J lose 3 bases and 4 bases, and a span of 7 bases separates them. CDR1 and CDR2 (SQVTM, ANQGSEA) derive from the germline V gene. TCRbeta CDR3 regions were amplified from genomic DNA using the immunoSEQ Assay, a bias-controlled multiplex PCR. The authors processed their data as follows. Nucleated cell counts per sample were estimated from amplification of reference gene primers within the assay. To quantify the absolute abundance of each unique TCRbeta CDR3 rearrangement, sequence reads were collapsed and filtered. Productive Simpson clonality was computed per sample as the square root of Simpson's diversity index over productive rearrangements. The table comes from immuneACCESS by way of TCRdb, which keeps in-frame sequences with V and J called. Part of the clones is missing from these tables; in studies checked, under half for an unresolved V gene and the rest for unknown reasons. Clone size and the V and J calls come from that table; the DNA yielded D and trimming. This sample gives around 250,000 clones in total; around 82% of them show up just once. About 3% of the sample comes from the top ten.

What the work shows at the level of the full study, not this receptor alone: Clinical and demographic metadata were provided uncurated, with the amount varying by source and participant.

Rearrangement joined TRBV29-1 to TRBJ2-1; the D segment cannot be called with confidence. The sequence was collected from a man between 45 and 60 years old who had recovered from COVID-19. Sequenced input: PBMCs or T cells enriched from blood (not recorded which). At the DNA level, the sequence is TGCAGCGTTGAGGGCCAATACAATGAGCAGTTCTTC. Translation gives CSVEGQYNEQFF.